What follows are 14 T cell receptor beta chains derived from one specimen sequenced in a study of cytomegalovirus exposure and HLA in healthy donors. 60 Vbeta and 13 Jbeta primers were used in PCR. Produced via immunoSEQ multiplex PCR; TCRdb's table is partial and in-frame only. Altogether over 110,000 clones are present, 70% to 80% being singletons, with the ten largest covering about 10%. Sequenced: PBMCs. These receptors all stem from a woman between 50 and 59 years old in good health and CMV-seropositive.

This clone was counted a single time. This chain links TRBV5-4 with TRBJ1-4; D ambiguous. Germline CDR1 reads SGHNT; CDR2 reads YYREEE (reference sequence). The V and J ends lost 5 bases and 2 bases respectively, with 13 bases between them. CDR3 length: 15 amino acids. The CDR3 spells CASSLGSTTNEKLFF. The CDR3 nucleotides are TGTGCCAGCAGTCTTGGGAGTACCACTAATGAAAAACTGTTTTTT.

V usage is TRBV7-8 and J usage is TRBJ1-4, with a tentative D call TRBD1 (5 bases). The V end was cut by 4 bases, the J end by 8 bases, with 20 bases between. The CDR3 spans 16 residues. Germline V gene lookup returns CDR1 SGHVS and CDR2 FQNEAQ. The CDR3 loop reads CASSSSGGGVVEKLFF. Here the CDR3 DNA reads TGTGCCAGCAGCTCCTCGGGTGGAGGGGTTGTCGAAAAACTGTTTTTT.

The chain links TRBV7-9 to TRBJ2-7, with 10 bases lining up with TRBD1. The CDR3 is made up of 15 amino acids. The germline V gene has CDR1 SEHNR and CDR2 FQNEAQ (reference sequence). The V gene end was trimmed by 5 bases and the J gene end by 4 bases; junction bases not matched to a gene: 8. The CDR3 spells CASSDSGTGAYEQYF. The CDR3 DNA is TGTGCCAGCAGCGACTCCGGGACAGGGGCTTACGAGCAGTACTTC.

The chain joins TRBV18 to TRBJ1-1; no clear D gene. Trimming removed 6 bases at V and 3 bases at J, with 8 bases between. CDR1 is KGHSH, CDR2 LQKENI, per germline. This CDR3 comprises 12 residues. The CDR3 loop is CASSLSDTEAFF. Written as DNA, the CDR3 is TGTGCCAGCTCCTTGTCGGACACTGAAGCTTTCTTT.

The rearrangement links TRBV4-1 to TRBJ2-1; 13 positions agree with TRBD2. Per germline, CDR1 MGHRA and CDR2 YSYEKL. This CDR3 is 18 amino acids long. The J segment lost 5 bases and the V segment lost 4 bases, leaving 11 bases of the junction unmatched. For the CDR3, the DNA is TGCGCCAGCAGCCGACTAGCGGGGGGACAGCGCGTCGACAATGAGCAGTTCTTC. Its protein is CASSRLAGGQRVDNEQFF.

This clone was seen only once. CDR3 bases: TGTGCCAGCAGTTATTTCGGACAGATCACCGGGGAGCTGTTTTTT. Translating gives CASSYFGQITGELFF. This chain uses TRBV6-5 with TRBJ2-2; D may be TRBD1 (6 bases). Trimming shortened V by 3 bases and J by 4 bases, and 12 bases separated the two germline ends. CDR3 length equals 15 residues. Looked up from germline, CDR1 is MNHEY and CDR2 is SVGAGI.

This chain connects TRBV6-1 to TRBJ2-1, with TRBD1 as a possible D gene (6 bases). In germline, CDR1 is MNHNS, CDR2 SASEGT. The CDR3 length is 12 residues. V gave up 5 bases and J gave up 10 bases, with 12 bases separating them. CDR3 region: CASSHQGTEQFF. As DNA, the CDR3 is TGTGCCAGCAGTCACCAGGGGACGGAGCAGTTCTTC.

The chain links TRBV7-9 to TRBJ1-2; TRBD1 matches at 9 bases. The CDR3 is 13 residues long. V shed 6 bases, J shed 7 bases, and the junction held 6 bases outside the gene matches. Germline V lookup: CDR1 SEHNR, CDR2 FQNEAQ (reference sequence). CDR3 protein: CASSIQGAGGYTF. CDR3 bases: TGTGCCAGCAGTATACAGGGGGCTGGTGGCTACACCTTC.

The CDR3 loop reads CASREGKETQYF. DNA of the CDR3: TGTGCCAGCCGGGAGGGAAAAGAGACCCAGTACTTC. The rearrangement joins TRBV7-3 to TRBJ2-5; 8 positions match TRBD2. V trimming: 8 bases; J trimming: 3 bases; junction bases outside the gene matches: 2. The CDR3 is made up of 12 amino acids. Germline values: CDR1 SGHTA, CDR2 FQGTGA.

The rearrangement uses TRBV2 and TRBJ1-3, with D unresolved. Germline V gene sequence: CDR1 SNHLY, CDR2 FYNNEI. Trimming took 2 bases from V and 0 from J, leaving 11 bases between them. This CDR3 is 16 amino acids long. The chain's CDR3 is CASSEIPGFSGNTIYF. CDR3 bases: TGTGCCAGCAGTGAAATACCGGGGTTCTCTGGAAACACCATATATTTT.

The V gene is TRBV7-8, the J gene TRBJ1-4; no definite D call. V was shortened by 10 bases and J by 6 bases, with 15 bases between the two germline ends. This CDR3 has 13 residues. The germline gives CDR1 SGHVS, CDR2 FQNEAQ. DNA for the CDR3: TGTGCCACGCTCGACGGGAGCTATGAAAAACTGTTTTTT. It translates to CATLDGSYEKLFF.

This clone was observed a few times. The chain employs TRBV7-9 and TRBJ1-2; a possible D gene is TRBD1 (5 bases). The germline V and J ends were trimmed by 1 base and 4 bases, with 7 bases remaining between them. The CDR3 is made up of 13 amino acids. The germline V gene encodes CDR1 SEHNR and CDR2 FQNEAQ (reference sequence). CDR3: CASSLGGGYGYTF. For the CDR3, the DNA is TGTGCCAGCAGCTTAGGGGGCGGCTATGGCTACACCTTC.

This clone turned up a few times. The gene calls are TRBV6-1 and TRBJ2-7, with D maybe TRBD2 (5 bases). Germline CDR1 reads MNHNS; CDR2 reads SASEGT. Trimming stripped 2 bases from V and 1 base from J, with 9 bases between. This CDR3 contains 14 residues. The CDR3 sequence is CASSESRVSYEQYF. The CDR3 nucleotides are TGTGCCAGCAGTGAATCGAGGGTTTCCTACGAGCAGTACTTC.

This chain connects TRBV5-4 to TRBJ1-2, with D possibly being TRBD1 (6 bases). CDR1 SGHNT and CDR2 YYREEE come from the germline V gene (reference sequence). The CDR3 sequence is 15 residues long. Trimming removed 0 bases at V and 4 bases at J, with 13 bases between. In DNA form, the CDR3 reads TGTGCCAGCAGCTTGGAGGGGGGGGCGCTCTATGGCTACACCTTC. Translating gives CASSLEGGALYGYTF. The complete variable domain, with remaining parts taken from reference TRBV5-4 and TRBJ1-2, reads ETGVTQSPTHLIKTRGQQVTLRCSSQSGHNTVSWYQQALGQGPQFIFQYYREEENGRGNFPPRFSGLQFPNYSSELNVNALELDDSALYLCASSLEGGALYGYTFGSGTRLTVV.